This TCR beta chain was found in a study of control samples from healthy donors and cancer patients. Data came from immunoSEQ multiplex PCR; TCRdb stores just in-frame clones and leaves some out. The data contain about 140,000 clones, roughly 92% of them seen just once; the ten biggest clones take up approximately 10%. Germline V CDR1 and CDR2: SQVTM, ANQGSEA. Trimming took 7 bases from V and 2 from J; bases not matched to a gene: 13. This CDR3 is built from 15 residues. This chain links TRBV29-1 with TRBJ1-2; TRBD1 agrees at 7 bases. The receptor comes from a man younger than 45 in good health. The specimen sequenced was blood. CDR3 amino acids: CSAKTTTGLNYGYTF. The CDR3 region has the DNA TGCAGCGCTAAAACCACGACAGGGTTAAACTATGGCTACACCTTC.